A selection of T cell receptor beta chains follows, all from one sample in a study of human T cells and chemical hapten exposure. MiXCR was run by TCRdb on the reads, yielding one entry per CDR3 protein. The sample records roughly 120,000 distinct CDR3 sequences, 8.5% to 9% being singletons. Sample: whole blood. Source of these receptors: a human donor in good health. Some clones in this sample may be carry-over from other donors' samples. Both conserved end residues are part of each CDR3. The D gene is left open where the match is weak. Size is omitted from some rows. Given values are once, few, many or a class for expanded clones.

v_gene,d_gene,abundance,j_gene,CDR3nt,CDR3aa
TRBV25-1,.,.,TRBJ1-2,TGTGCCAGCAGTGACACTGCAGGCTACACCTTC,CASSDTAGYTF
TRBV10-3,.,many,TRBJ2-5,TGTGCCATCAGTGAGGGACGGTTACAAGAGACCCAGTACTTC,CAISEGRLQETQYF
TRBV20-1,TRBD2,few,TRBJ2-4,TGCAGTGCTAGAAATCCCGGGACTAGCGTCCAACACATTCAGTACTTC,CSARNPGTSVQHIQYF
TRBV14,TRBD2,few,TRBJ2-3,TGTGCCAGCAGCCACCACCGATCTAGCGGGCTTTCAGATACGCAGTATTTT,CASSHHRSSGLSDTQYF
TRBV19,TRBD2,.,TRBJ2-7,TGTGCCAGTAGTCTTCGACTAGCGGGAATCTCCTACGAGCAGTACTTC,CASSLRLAGISYEQYF
TRBV7-2,TRBD2,few,TRBJ2-3,TGTGCCAGCAGCCGCATACTGACTAGCGGGGGGGCTCGAGTGGATACGCAGTATTTT,CASSRILTSGGARVDTQYF
TRBV7-9,TRBD1,many,TRBJ1-2,TGTGCCAGCAGCTCCTTGGACAGGGCCAACTATGGCTACACCTTC,CASSSLDRANYGYTF
TRBV6-6,TRBD1,many,TRBJ1-2,TGTGCCAGCAGTTACGGGACAGCTAATTATGGCTACACCTTC,CASSYGTANYGYTF
TRBV4-3,.,.,TRBJ2-1,TGCGCCAGCAGCCAAGGAACCAGGGAGACCTACAATGAGCAGTTCTTC,CASSQGTRETYNEQFF
TRBV19,.,many,TRBJ1-3,TGTGCCAGTAGTATTGGCCAGGGGAACTCTGGAAACACCATATATTTT,CASSIGQGNSGNTIYF
TRBV12-3/TRBV12-4,TRBD2,many,TRBJ2-1,TGTGCCAGCAGTTTACTCGGGGGGGGGGCCTACAATGAGCAGTTCTTC,CASSLLGGGAYNEQFF
TRBV6-2/TRBV6-3,.,.,TRBJ1-1,TGTGCCAGCAGTTCAATCAAAGGGGGTTCGAACACTGAAGCTTTCTTT,CASSSIKGGSNTEAFF
TRBV10-3,.,.,TRBJ2-1,TGTGCCATCGGAACCCCTGGAGGAGATGAGCAGTTCTTC,CAIGTPGGDEQFF
TRBV7-9,.,.,TRBJ1-1,TGTGCCAGCAGCCCTGAGACACCACGCGAGCCTATGAACACTGAAGCTTTCTTT,CASSPETPREPMNTEAFF
TRBV7-9,.,few,TRBJ2-6,TGTGCCAGCAGCTTAGAGAGGGCCAACGTCCTGACTTTC,CASSLERANVLTF
TRBV4-3,TRBD1,many,TRBJ2-1,TGCGCCAGCAGCCAAGACCAACAGGGGGGCCCCTACAATGAGCAGTTCTTC,CASSQDQQGGPYNEQFF
TRBV20-1,.,.,TRBJ2-7,TGCAGTGCTAGGGGGGGGCCATTCGGGGAGCAGTACTTC,CSARGGPFGEQYF
TRBV9,TRBD2,few,TRBJ2-1,TGTGCCAGCAGCGTAGGGACTAGCGGGTCGAATGAGCAGTTCTTC,CASSVGTSGSNEQFF
TRBV3-1,TRBD2,.,TRBJ2-7,TGTGCCAGCAGCCCCGGGACTAGCAAGGGCGAGCAGTACTTC,CASSPGTSKGEQYF
TRBV6-2/TRBV6-3,TRBD2,many,TRBJ2-1,TGTGCCAGCAGCCCCGGGGGGAGGAAGCTCTTC,CASSPGGRKLF
TRBV5-4,TRBD1,few,TRBJ1-1,TGTGCCAGCAGCTTGCGAGACAGGGGACCTGAAGCTTTCTTT,CASSLRDRGPEAFF
TRBV5-1,TRBD2,few,TRBJ2-1,TGCGCCAGCAGCTTGGCTGGCGGGAGGATCTATGAGCAGTTCTTC,CASSLAGGRIYEQFF
TRBV20-1,.,few,TRBJ1-1,TGCAGTGCTGCGGGCAGCCCTTCTATCATGAACACTGAAGCTTTCTTT,CSAAGSPSIMNTEAFF
TRBV29-1,.,.,TRBJ2-1,TGCAGCGTTGGGGAGCCTCTGAGCTCCTACAATGAGCAGTTCTTC,CSVGEPLSSYNEQFF
TRBV9,.,.,TRBJ1-6,TGTGCCAGCAGCGTAGGGGGGGGCCCGAGTTCACCCCTCCACTTT,CASSVGGGPSSPLHF
TRBV5-1,TRBD1,few,TRBJ1-4,TGCGCCAGCAGCTCGGGACAGGATAATGAAAAACTGTTTTTT,CASSSGQDNEKLFF
TRBV27,.,.,TRBJ1-3,TGTGCCAGCAGTTTAACGGGGGCATCGGGAAACACCATATATTTT,CASSLTGASGNTIYF
TRBV6-2/TRBV6-3,.,.,TRBJ2-1,TGTGCCAGCTCTTGGGACTACAGGGGCAATGAGCAGTTCTTC,CASSWDYRGNEQFF
TRBV20-1,.,many,TRBJ1-5,TGCAGTGCTAGAGATCCAGGGAATCAGCCCCAGCATTTT,CSARDPGNQPQHF
TRBV18,.,many,TRBJ2-7,TGTGCCAGCTCCGCGGACCGAACCTACGAGCAGTACTTC,CASSADRTYEQYF
TRBV25-1,.,few,TRBJ1-1,TGTGCCAGCAGTGTTTTAGAAGCTTTCTTT,CASSVLEAFF
TRBV29-1,TRBD1,few,TRBJ1-1,TGCAGCGTAGGGACAGGTATGAACACTGAAGCTTTCTTT,CSVGTGMNTEAFF
TRBV7-9,TRBD2,many,TRBJ2-7,TGTGCCAGCAGCTTAGGACGCGGGGGGAGCTCCTACGAGCAGTACTTC,CASSLGRGGSSYEQYF
TRBV6-2/TRBV6-3,.,many,TRBJ2-2,TGTGCCAGCAGGGAGACAGCGAACACCGGGGAGCTGTTTTTT,CASRETANTGELFF
TRBV4-1,.,.,TRBJ2-2,TGCGCCAGCAGCCAAGACAACACCGGGGAGCTGTTTTTT,CASSQDNTGELFF
TRBV10-3,TRBD1,.,TRBJ1-1,TGTGCCATCAGTAGCCAGGGGGACACTGAAGCTTTCTTT,CAISSQGDTEAFF
TRBV11-2,TRBD1,.,TRBJ2-7,TGTGCCAGCAGCAGCCCAGGGGGCAGGGGGTACGAGCAGTACTTC,CASSSPGGRGYEQYF